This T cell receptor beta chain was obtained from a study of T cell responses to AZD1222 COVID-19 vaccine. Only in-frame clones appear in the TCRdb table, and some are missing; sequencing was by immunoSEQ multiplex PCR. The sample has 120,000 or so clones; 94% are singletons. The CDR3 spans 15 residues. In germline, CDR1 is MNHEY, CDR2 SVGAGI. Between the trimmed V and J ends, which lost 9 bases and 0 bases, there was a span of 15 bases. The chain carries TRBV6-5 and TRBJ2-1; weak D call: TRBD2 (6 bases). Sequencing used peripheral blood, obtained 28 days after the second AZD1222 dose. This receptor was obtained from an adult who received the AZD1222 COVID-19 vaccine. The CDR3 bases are TGTGCCAGTTTAGCGGCTGGAAGCTCCTACAATGAGCAGTTCTTC. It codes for CASLAAGSSYNEQFF.